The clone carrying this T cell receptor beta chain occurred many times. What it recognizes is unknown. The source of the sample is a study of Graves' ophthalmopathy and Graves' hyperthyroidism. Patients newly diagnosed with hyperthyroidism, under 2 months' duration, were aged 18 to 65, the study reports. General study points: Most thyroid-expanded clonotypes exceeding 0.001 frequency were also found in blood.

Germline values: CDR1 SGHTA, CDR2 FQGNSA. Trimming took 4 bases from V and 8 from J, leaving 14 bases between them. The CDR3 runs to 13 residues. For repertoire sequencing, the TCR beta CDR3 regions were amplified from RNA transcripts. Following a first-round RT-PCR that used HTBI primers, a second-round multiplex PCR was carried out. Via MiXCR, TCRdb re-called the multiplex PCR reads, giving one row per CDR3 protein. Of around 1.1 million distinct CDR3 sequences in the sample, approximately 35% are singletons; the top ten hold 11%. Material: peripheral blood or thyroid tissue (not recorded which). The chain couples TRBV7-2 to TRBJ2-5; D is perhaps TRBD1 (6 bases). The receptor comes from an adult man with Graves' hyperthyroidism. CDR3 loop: CASSSQGSDTQYF. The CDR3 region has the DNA TGTGCCAGCAGCTCCCAGGGGTCGGATACCCAGTACTTC.